The clone carrying this T cell receptor beta chain is a singleton in its sample. These data belong to a study of blood T cell repertoires in COVID-19. The protocol was immunoSEQ multiplex PCR, while the TCRdb copy is restricted to in-frame clones and leaves out a portion. The sample has tens of thousands of clones, roughly 90% seen once. Deletions cut 6 bases from V and 6 bases from J, with 18 bases between. The germline gives CDR1 MDHEN, CDR2 SYDVKM. This CDR3 is built from 15 residues. The chain couples TRBV28 to TRBJ1-5; possible D gene TRBD1, 5 bases. This sequence was found in a human donor with active COVID-19. The donor label of this sample is uncertain. Material for sequencing was peripheral blood. The CDR3 nucleotides read TGTGCCAGCAGACTCATAGGCAGGGAAGGTCAGCCCCAGCATTTT. The encoded protein is CASRLIGREGQPQHF.